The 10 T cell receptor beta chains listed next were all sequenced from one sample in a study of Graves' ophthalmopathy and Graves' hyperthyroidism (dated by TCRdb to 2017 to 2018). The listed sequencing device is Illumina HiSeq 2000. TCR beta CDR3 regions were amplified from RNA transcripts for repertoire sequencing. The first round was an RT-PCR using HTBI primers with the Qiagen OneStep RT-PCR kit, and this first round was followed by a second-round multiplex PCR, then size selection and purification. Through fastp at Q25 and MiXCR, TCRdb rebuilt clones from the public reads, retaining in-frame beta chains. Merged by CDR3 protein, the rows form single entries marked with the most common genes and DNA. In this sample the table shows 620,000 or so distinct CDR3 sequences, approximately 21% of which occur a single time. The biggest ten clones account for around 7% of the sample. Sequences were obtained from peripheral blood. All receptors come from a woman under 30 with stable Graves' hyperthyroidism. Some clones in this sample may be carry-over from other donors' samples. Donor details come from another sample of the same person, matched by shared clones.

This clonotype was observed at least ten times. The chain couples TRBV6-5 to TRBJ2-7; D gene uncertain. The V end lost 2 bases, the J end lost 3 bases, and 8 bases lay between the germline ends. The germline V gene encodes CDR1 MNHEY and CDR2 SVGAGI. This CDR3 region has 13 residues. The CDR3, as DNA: TGTGCCAGCAGTTACGACATCTACTACGAGCAGTACTTC. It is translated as CASSYDIYYEQYF.

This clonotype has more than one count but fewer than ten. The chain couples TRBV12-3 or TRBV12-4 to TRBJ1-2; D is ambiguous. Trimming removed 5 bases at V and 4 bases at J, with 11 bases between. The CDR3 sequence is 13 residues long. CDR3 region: CASSPTRRYGYTF. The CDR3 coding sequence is TGTGCCAGCAGTCCGACCCGCCGCTATGGCTACACCTTC.

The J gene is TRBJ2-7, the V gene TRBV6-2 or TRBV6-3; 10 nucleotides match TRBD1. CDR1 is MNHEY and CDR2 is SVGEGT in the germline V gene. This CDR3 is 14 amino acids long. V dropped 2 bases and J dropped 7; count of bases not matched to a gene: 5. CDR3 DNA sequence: TGTGCCAGCAGTTACCTGGGACAGGGGTGGGAGCAGTACTTC. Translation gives CASSYLGQGWEQYF.

Here the CDR3 reads CASSLFPEGAVTETQYF. The CDR3 DNA reads as TGCGCCAGCAGCTTGTTCCCCGAGGGGGCGGTGACAGAGACCCAGTACTTC. The rearrangement links TRBV5-1 to TRBJ2-5, with 7 bases aligning to TRBD1. Trimming cost V 1 base and J 4 bases; bases outside gene matches: 13. Germline V gives CDR1 SGHRS, CDR2 YFSETQ. The CDR3 has 17 amino acids.

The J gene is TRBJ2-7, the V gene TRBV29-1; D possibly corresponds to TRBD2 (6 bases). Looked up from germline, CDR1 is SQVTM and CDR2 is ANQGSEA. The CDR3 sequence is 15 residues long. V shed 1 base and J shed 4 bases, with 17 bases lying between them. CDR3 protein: CSVEGRGLEPYEQYF. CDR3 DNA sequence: TGCAGCGTTGAAGGGCGGGGACTTGAGCCGTACGAGCAGTACTTC.

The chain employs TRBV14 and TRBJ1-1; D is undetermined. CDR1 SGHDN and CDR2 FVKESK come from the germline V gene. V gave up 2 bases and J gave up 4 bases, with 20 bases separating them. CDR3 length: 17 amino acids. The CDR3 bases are TGTGCCAGCAGCCAACGTGCCAGTTCATCCACCCGCACTGAAGCTTTCTTT. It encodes CASSQRASSSTRTEAFF.

CDR3 DNA: TGTGCCAGTAGTACCGTCCCGTCGGACATTCAGTACTTC. The encoded protein is CASSTVPSDIQYF. The V call is TRBV19, the J call TRBJ2-4; D not certain. Germline CDR1 and CDR2: LNHDA and SQIVND (reference sequence). The CDR3 extends over 13 amino acids. V lost 4 bases and J 8 bases, leaving 12 bases between the germline ends.

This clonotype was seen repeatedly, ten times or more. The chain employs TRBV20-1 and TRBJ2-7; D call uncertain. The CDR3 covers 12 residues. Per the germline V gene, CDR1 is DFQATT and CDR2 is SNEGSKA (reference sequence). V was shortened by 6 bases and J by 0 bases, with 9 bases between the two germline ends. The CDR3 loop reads CSAPKTSYEQYF. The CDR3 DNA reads TGCAGTGCCCCCAAGACCTCCTACGAGCAGTACTTC.

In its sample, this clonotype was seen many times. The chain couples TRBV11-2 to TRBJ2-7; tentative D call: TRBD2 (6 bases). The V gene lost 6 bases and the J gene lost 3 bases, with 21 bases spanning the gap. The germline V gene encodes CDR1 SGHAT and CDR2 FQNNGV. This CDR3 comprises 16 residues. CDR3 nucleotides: TGTGCCAGCAGGACTGGGTGGGACTCACAAATCTACGAGCAGTACTTC. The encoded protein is CASRTGWDSQIYEQYF. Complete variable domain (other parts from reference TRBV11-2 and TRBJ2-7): EAGVAQSPRYKIIEKRQSVAFWCNPISGHATLYWYQQILGQGPKLLIQFQNNGVVDDSQLPKDRFSAERLKGVDSTLKIQPAKLEDSAVYLCASRTGWDSQIYEQYFGPGTRLTVT.

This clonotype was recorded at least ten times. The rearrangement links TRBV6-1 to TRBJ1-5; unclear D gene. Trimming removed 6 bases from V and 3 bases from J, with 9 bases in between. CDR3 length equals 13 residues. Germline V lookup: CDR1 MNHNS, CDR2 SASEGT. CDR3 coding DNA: TGTGCCAGCAGGACGGCCCTCAATCAGCCCCAGCATTTT. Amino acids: CASRTALNQPQHF.